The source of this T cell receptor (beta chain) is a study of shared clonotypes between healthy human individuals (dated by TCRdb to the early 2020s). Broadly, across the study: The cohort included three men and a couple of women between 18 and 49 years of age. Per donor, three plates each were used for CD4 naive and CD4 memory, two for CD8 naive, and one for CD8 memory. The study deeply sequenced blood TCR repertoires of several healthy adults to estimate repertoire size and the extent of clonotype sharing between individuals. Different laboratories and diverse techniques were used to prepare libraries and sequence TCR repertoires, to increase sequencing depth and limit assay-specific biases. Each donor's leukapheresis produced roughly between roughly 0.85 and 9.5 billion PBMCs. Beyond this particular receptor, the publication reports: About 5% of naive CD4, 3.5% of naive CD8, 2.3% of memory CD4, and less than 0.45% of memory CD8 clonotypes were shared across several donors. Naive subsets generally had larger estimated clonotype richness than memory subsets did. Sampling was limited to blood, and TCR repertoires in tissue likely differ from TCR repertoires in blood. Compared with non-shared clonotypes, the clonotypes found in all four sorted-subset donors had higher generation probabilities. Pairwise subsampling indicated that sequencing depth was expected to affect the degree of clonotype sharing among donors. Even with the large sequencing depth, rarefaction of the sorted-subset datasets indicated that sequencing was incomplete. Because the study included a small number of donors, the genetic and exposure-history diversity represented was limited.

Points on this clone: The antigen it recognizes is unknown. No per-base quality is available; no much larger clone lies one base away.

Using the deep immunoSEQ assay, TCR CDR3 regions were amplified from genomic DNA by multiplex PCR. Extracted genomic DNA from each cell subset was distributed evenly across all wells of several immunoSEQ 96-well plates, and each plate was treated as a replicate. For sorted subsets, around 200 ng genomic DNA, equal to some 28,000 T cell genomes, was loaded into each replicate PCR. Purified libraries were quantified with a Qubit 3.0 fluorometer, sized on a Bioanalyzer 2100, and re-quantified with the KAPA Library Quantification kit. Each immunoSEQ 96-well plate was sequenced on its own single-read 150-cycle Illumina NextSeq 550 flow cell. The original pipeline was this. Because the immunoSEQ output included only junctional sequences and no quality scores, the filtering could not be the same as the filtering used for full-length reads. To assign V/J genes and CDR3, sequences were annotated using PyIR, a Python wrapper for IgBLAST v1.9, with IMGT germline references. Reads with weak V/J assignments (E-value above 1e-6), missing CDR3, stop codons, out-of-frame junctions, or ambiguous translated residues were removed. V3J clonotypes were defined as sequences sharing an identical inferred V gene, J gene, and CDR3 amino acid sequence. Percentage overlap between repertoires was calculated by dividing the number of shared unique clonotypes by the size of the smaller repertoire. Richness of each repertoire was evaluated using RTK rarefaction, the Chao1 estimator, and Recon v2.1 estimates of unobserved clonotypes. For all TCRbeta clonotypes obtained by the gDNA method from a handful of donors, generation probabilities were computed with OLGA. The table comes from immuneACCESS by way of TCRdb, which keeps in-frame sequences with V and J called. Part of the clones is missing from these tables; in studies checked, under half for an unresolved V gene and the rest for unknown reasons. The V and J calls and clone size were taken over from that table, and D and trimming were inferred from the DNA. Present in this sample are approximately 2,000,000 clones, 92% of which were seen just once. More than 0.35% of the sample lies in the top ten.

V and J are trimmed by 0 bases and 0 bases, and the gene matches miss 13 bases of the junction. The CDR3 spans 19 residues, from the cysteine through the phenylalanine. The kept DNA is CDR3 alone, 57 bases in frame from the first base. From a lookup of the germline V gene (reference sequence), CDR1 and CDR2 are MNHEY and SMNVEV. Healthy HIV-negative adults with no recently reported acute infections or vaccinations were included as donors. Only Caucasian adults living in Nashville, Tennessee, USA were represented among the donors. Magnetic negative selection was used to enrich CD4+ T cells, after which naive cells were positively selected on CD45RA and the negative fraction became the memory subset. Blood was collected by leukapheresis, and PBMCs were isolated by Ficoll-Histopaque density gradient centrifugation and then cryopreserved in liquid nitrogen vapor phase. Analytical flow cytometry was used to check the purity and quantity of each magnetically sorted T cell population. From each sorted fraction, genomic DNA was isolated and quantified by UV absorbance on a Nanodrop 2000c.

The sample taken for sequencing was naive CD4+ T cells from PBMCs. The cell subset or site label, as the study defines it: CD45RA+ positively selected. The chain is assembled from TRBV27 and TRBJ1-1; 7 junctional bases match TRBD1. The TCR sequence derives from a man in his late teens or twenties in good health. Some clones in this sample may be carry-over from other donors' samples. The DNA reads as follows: TGTGCCAGCAGTTTATCCGATTTTTGGACAGGAAAAATGAACACTGAAGCTTTCTTT. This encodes CASSLSDFWTGKMNTEAFF.